This record covers a single T cell receptor beta chain. Its specificity is unknown. Profiled with immunoSEQ multiplex PCR; TCRdb holds only in-frame clones, not every one. The data hold fewer than 800,000 clones, with more than 70% observed a single time. The data stem from a study of Ad26.COV2.S vaccination and SARS-CoV-2 variants. Study-level background: Into the muscle, Ad26.COV2.S was dosed once or twice, 56 days apart.

Treatment denoted: 19 received Ad26.COV2.S at low or high dose, single or two shots; several received placebo; per-sample allocation not given. On day 63 after the first injection, vaccine and placebo recipients gave samples. CDR1 and CDR2 (germline): LGHDT, YNNKEL (reference sequence). The CDR3 is made up of 16 amino acids. V was shortened by 1 base and J by 3 bases, with 13 bases between the two germline ends. Findings and caveats of the study: Placebo recipients trailed vaccine recipients in spike-specific TCR breadth. Placebo recipients and vaccine recipients were similar in non-spike TCR breadth. Post-vaccination breadth of spike-specific CD8+ and CD4+ T cell responses was reportedly substantial.

Sequencing used peripheral blood, obtained in a trial of Ad26.COV2.S vaccine versus placebo. The chain couples TRBV3-1 (or the pseudogene TRBV3-2) to TRBJ2-1, with TRBD2 as a possible D gene (6 bases). The TCR originated in a person aged 18-65 years who received the Ad26.COV2.S COVID-19 vaccine or a placebo. CDR3 coding DNA: TGTGCCAGCAGCCAAGTCGGGGGTATAGGCTACAATGAGCAGTTCTTC. It is translated as CASSQVGGIGYNEQFF.